Shown below are 19 T cell receptor beta chains from a single sample sequenced in a study of Graves' ophthalmopathy and Graves' hyperthyroidism. Transcripts of RNA were the source for amplifying TCR beta CDR3 regions. HTBI-primed first-round RT-PCR preceded second-round multiplex PCR. Each CDR3 protein gets one entry after TCRdb re-called the multiplex PCR reads with MiXCR. Counted here are almost 750,000 distinct CDR3 sequences, 40% occurring once; the ten biggest clones make up 40% to 55%. Source material: peripheral blood. All receptors come from an adult man with Graves' ophthalmopathy.

This clonotype has a count of ten or more. The V call is TRBV10-3, the J call TRBJ1-1, with unresolved D. Germline-derived CDR1 and CDR2 are ENHRY and SYGVKD. The V gene lost 1 base and the J gene lost 0 bases, with 3 bases spanning the gap. CDR3 size: 13 residues. CDR3: CAISEYLNTEAFF. CDR3 bases: TGTGCCATCAGTGAGTATTTGAACACTGAAGCTTTCTTT.

V and J are TRBV24-1 and TRBJ1-5; D gene ambiguous. Trimming shortened V by 6 bases and J by 7 bases, and 15 bases separated the two germline ends. CDR1 is KGHDR and CDR2 is SFDVKD in the germline V gene. The CDR3 consists of 14 residues. For the CDR3, the DNA is TGTGCCACCAGTCCCCGTGGAGGTATGCAGCCCCAGCATTTT. Translated, it gives CATSPRGGMQPQHF.

This clonotype turned up a few times. One end of the junction fails to match germline, which may point to a read error. This chain connects TRBV15 to TRBJ1-5; no clear D gene. CDR1 is LNHNV and CDR2 is YYDKDF in the germline V gene (reference sequence). The CDR3 has 14 residues. CDR3 amino acids: CASSQDDGGQPQHF. In nucleotides, the CDR3 is TGTGCCAGCAGCCAAGATGATGGAGGACAGCCCCAGCATTTT.

J is TRBJ1-6 and V is TRBV7-9; TRBD1 is a possible D gene (5 bases). Germline V lookup: CDR1 SEHNR, CDR2 FQNEAQ (reference sequence). Trimming removed 5 bases at V and 11 bases at J, with 22 bases between. The CDR3 has 16 residues. The CDR3 nucleotides read TGTGCCAGCAGCCCTTCGCCCGTGGGGCCAGGGACACCCCTCCACTTT. It yields the protein CASSPSPVGPGTPLHF.

As to this clonotype: A read error may explain this, as a much larger clone is one base away. This CDR3 reads CDSSLGAGGGQETQYF. The CDR3 nucleotides read TGTGACAGCAGCTTAGGAGCGGGGGGGGGCCAAGAGACCCAGTACTTC. This chain links TRBV7-2 with TRBJ2-5, with 10 bases lining up with TRBD2. In germline, CDR1 is SGHTA, CDR2 FQGNSA. The length of the CDR3 is 16 residues.

In this sample, this clonotype turned up a few times. Here the CDR3 DNA reads TGCAGTGCTAGTAGGCGTGGAGGTGGGAACACTGAAGCTTTCTTT. It is translated as CSASRRGGGNTEAFF. This chain uses TRBV20-1 with TRBJ1-1; D gene ambiguous. Germline V gene sequence: CDR1 DFQATT, CDR2 SNEGSKA (reference sequence). The CDR3 runs to 15 residues. Trimming removed 3 bases at V and 1 base at J, with 15 bases between.

This clonotype showed up just once. The rearrangement uses TRBV11-2 and TRBJ2-3; possibly TRBD1 for D (6 bases). Trimming took 5 bases from V and 10 from J, leaving 34 bases between them. From germline, CDR1 is SGHAT and CDR2 FQNNGV. The CDR3 contains 19 residues. CDR3 sequence reads: CASSISLLRQAPTKPAQYF. The CDR3 DNA is TGTGCCAGCAGCATATCCTTACTAAGACAGGCACCCACGAAGCCTGCGCAGTATTTT.

Concerning this clonotype itself: This may be a read error: a much more frequent sequence differs by one nucleotide. V and J are TRBV24-1 and TRBJ1-5; D is possibly TRBD1 (6 bases). Germline V CDR1 and CDR2: KGHDR, SFDVKD. This CDR3 is 15 amino acids long. The germline V and J ends were trimmed by 6 bases and 2 bases, with 13 bases remaining between them. The CDR3 is CATSYMDRGNQPQHF. The CDR3 bases are TGTGCCACCAGTTACATGGACAGAGGCAATCAGCCCCAGCATTTT.

This clonotype was counted a few times. The chain joins TRBV6-4 to TRBJ2-2, with D perhaps TRBD2 (6 bases). CDR1 MRHNA and CDR2 SNTAGT come from the germline V gene. The V end lost 0 bases, the J end lost 4 bases, and 6 bases lay between the germline ends. There are 14 residues in the CDR3. The CDR3 DNA reads as TGTGCCAGCAGTGACTCGACTAGCACCGGGGAGCTGTTTTTT. Amino acid sequence: CASSDSTSTGELFF.

Worth noting for this clonotype: The junction does not match germline at one end; this may be a read error. J is TRBJ1-5 and V is TRBV24-1; 7 bases are a match to TRBD1. The CDR3 sequence is 17 residues long. Germline V gene lookup returns CDR1 KGHDR and CDR2 SFDVKD. In DNA form, the CDR3 reads TGTGCCAGCAGTTCCGGGGCAGGGGGGTATAGCAATCAGCCCCAGCATTTT. Translated: CASSSGAGGYSNQPQHF.

This clonotype was observed a single time. The chain is built from TRBV7-2 and TRBJ1-6; TRBD1 matches at 8 bases. Germline V gives CDR1 SGHTA, CDR2 FQGNSA. CDR3 length: 14 amino acids. Losses at the gene ends were 11 bases for V and 10 bases for J; bases not matched to a gene: 13. The CDR3 here is CAWSLQGVRSPLHF. The CDR3 DNA sequence: TGTGCCTGGAGCCTACAGGGGGTTAGGTCACCCCTCCACTTT.

A remark on this clonotype: A much larger clone differs by one base, so this may be a read error. The chain is built from TRBV24-1 and TRBJ2-2; 7 nucleotides align to TRBD1. V was clipped by 12 bases and J by 3 bases; unmatched bases: 6. Germline V gene data show CDR1 as KGHDR and CDR2 as SFDVKD. This CDR3 spans 13 amino acids. The CDR3 DNA reads as TGTGCCGCCATGGGGACAGACACCGGGGAGCTGTTTTTT. It yields the protein CAAMGTDTGELFF.

The chain joins TRBV2 to TRBJ2-7; a weak D match, TRBD1 (6 bases). V was shortened by 5 bases and J by 1 base, with 21 bases between the two germline ends. The germline CDR1 and CDR2 sequences are SNHLY and FYNNEI. The CDR3 extends over 17 amino acids. The DNA for the CDR3 is TGTGCCAGCAGTTTAGCCCCCTTGGGGGCAGGGTCCTACGAGCAGTACTTC. Encoded protein: CASSLAPLGAGSYEQYF. Filled out from reference TRBV2 and TRBJ2-7, the complete variable domain reads EPEVTQTPSHQVTQMGQEVILRCVPISNHLYFYWYRQILGQKVEFLVSFYNNEISEKSEIFDDQFSVERPDGSNFTLKIRSTKLEDSAMYFCASSLAPLGAGSYEQYFGPGTRLTVT.

V and J are TRBV20-1 and TRBJ2-7; a weak D match, TRBD2 (5 bases). CDR3 length: 14 residues. V was trimmed by 3 bases and J by 6 bases, leaving 18 bases between them. Germline loops: CDR1 DFQATT, CDR2 SNEGSKA (reference sequence). The DNA of the CDR3 is TGCAGTGCTAGGGTCGCGGGTTCCTCGCGCGAGCAGTACTTC. It is translated as CSARVAGSSREQYF.

The chain is built from TRBV2 and TRBJ2-5; the D gene is possibly TRBD1 (5 bases). Trimming cost V 2 bases and J 5 bases, with 15 bases left between them. This CDR3 contains 15 residues. Per germline, CDR1 SNHLY and CDR2 FYNNEI. The CDR3 reads CASSENARVGETQYF. As DNA, the CDR3 is TGTGCCAGCAGTGAAAACGCCAGGGTTGGGGAGACCCAGTACTTC.

J is TRBJ1-2 and V is TRBV10-3; possible D gene TRBD1, 5 bases. The CDR3 has 12 residues. The V end was cut by 7 bases, the J end by 3 bases, with 9 bases between. CDR1 is ENHRY and CDR2 is SYGVKD in the germline V gene. The CDR3 bases are TGTGCCATCAACCCGGGGGACTATGGCTACACCTTC. Encoded protein: CAINPGDYGYTF.

The chain uses TRBV25-1 and TRBJ2-2; 8 bases are a match to TRBD1. CDR3 length: 15 residues. From germline, CDR1 is MGHDK and CDR2 SYGVNS. Unmatched junction bases numbered 9, after V lost 6 bases and J lost 6 bases. The CDR3 loop reads CASSRGQGAAGELFF. The CDR3 nucleotides are TGTGCCAGCAGCCGGGGGCAGGGGGCTGCCGGGGAGCTGTTTTTT. Full variable domain (missing parts from reference TRBV25-1 and TRBJ2-2): EADIYQTPRYLVIGTGKKITLECSQTMGHDKMYWYQQDPGMELHLIHYSYGVNSTEKGDLSSESTVSRIRTEHFPLTLESARPSHTSQYLCASSRGQGAAGELFFGEGSRLTVL.

At least ten counts were recorded for this clonotype. The V gene is TRBV7-9, the J gene TRBJ1-4, with a possible D match to TRBD1 (5 bases). The CDR3 is 16 residues long. V lost 4 bases and J 8 bases, leaving 20 bases between the germline ends. Germline CDR1 SEHNR, CDR2 FQNEAQ (reference sequence). In DNA form, the CDR3 reads TGTGCCAGCAGCTCACCGTTGACAGCCTTCGGCGAAAAACTGTTTTTT. Translating gives CASSSPLTAFGEKLFF.

The gene calls are TRBV7-9 and TRBJ1-2; D possibly corresponds to TRBD1 (5 bases). This CDR3 spans 13 amino acids. Trimming removed 2 bases at V and 3 bases at J, with 7 bases between. CDR1 is SEHNR, CDR2 FQNEAQ, per germline (reference sequence). CDR3 protein: CASSLWGDYGYTF. The CDR3 nucleotides are TGTGCCAGCAGCTTATGGGGGGACTATGGCTACACCTTC.